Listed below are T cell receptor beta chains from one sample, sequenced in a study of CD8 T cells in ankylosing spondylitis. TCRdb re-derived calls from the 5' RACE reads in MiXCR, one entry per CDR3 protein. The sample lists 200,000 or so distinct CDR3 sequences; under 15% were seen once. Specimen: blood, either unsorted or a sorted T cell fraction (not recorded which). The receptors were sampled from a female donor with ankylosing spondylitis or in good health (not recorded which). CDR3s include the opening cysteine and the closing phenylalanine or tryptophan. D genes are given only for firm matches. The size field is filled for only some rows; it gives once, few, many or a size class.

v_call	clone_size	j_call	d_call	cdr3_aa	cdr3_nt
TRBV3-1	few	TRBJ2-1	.	CASSFISSLTYNEQFF	TGTGCCAGCAGCTTTATCTCGAGTCTCACCTACAATGAGCAGTTCTTC
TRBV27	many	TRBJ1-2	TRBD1	CASRSRAGTGGGYGYTF	TGTGCCAGCAGGTCCCGAGCCGGGACAGGGGGCGGGTATGGCTACACCTTC
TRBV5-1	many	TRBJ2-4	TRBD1	CASSQGQGSLIQYF	TGCGCCAGCAGCCAGGGACAGGGCAGTTTAATTCAGTACTTC
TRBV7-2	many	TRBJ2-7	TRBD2	CASSSQSSGSYEQYF	TGTGCCAGCAGCTCCCAGAGTAGCGGGAGTTACGAGCAGTACTTC
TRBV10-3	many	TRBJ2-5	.	CAISLGERETQYF	TGTGCCATCAGCTTGGGGGAGAGGGAGACCCAGTACTTC
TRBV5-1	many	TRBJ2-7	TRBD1	CASSLWDRGMGDEQYF	TGCGCCAGCAGCTTATGGGACAGGGGAATGGGGGACGAGCAGTACTTC
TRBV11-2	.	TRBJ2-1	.	CASSFRGARNEQFF	TGTGCCAGCAGCTTCCGAGGGGCGCGCAATGAGCAGTTCTTC
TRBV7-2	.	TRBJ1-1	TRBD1	CASSLDQGARDTEAFF	TGTGCCAGCAGCTTAGATCAGGGGGCAAGGGACACTGAAGCTTTCTTT
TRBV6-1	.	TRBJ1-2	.	CASSRTRVNYGYTF	TGTGCCAGCAGCCGTACAAGGGTTAACTATGGCTACACCTTC
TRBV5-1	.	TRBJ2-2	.	CASSLVGQGTGELFF	TGCGCCAGCAGCTTGGTTGGGCAGGGTACCGGGGAGCTGTTTTTT
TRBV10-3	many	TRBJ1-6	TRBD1	CAIATGSTSPLHF	TGTGCCATTGCGACAGGGTCGACTTCACCCCTCCACTTT
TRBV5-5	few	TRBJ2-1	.	CASSLVLEGVSEQFF	TGTGCCAGCAGCTTGGTGTTAGAAGGGGTATCCGAGCAGTTCTTC
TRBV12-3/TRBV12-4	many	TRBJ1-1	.	CASSSQGKAFF	TGTGCCAGCAGTTCACAGGGAAAAGCTTTCTTT
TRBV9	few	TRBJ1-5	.	CASSVGGGGQPQHF	TGTGCCAGCAGCGTAGGGGGGGGGGGACAGCCCCAGCATTTT
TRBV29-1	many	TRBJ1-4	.	CSVEGGYEKLFF	TGCAGCGTTGAGGGGGGTTATGAAAAACTGTTTTTT
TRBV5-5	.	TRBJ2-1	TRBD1	CASSAGQGASEQFF	TGTGCCAGCAGCGCGGGACAGGGGGCAAGTGAGCAGTTCTTC
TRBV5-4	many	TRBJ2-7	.	CASSLETNAYEQYF	TGTGCCAGCAGCTTGGAGACAAATGCCTACGAGCAGTACTTC
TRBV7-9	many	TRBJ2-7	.	CASMGASSYEQYF	TGTGCCAGCATGGGCGCGAGCTCCTACGAGCAGTACTTC
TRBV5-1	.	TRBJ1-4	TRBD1	CASSGGQGHATNEKLFF	TGCGCCAGCAGCGGGGGACAGGGGCATGCAACTAATGAAAAACTGTTTTTT
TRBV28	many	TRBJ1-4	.	CASTHRGSTNEKLFF	TGTGCCAGCACCCACCGGGGATCAACTAATGAAAAACTGTTTTTT
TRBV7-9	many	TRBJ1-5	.	CASSLGPGGPQHF	TGTGCCAGCAGCTTAGGTCCTGGGGGACCCCAGCATTTT
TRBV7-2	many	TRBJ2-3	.	CASSLEQGGGGTQYF	TGTGCCAGCAGCTTAGAACAAGGGGGAGGGGGTACGCAGTATTTT
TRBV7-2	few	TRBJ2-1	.	CASSPCRDCEQFF	TGTGCCAGCAGCCCCTGCAGGGATTGCGAGCAGTTCTTC
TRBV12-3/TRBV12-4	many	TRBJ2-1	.	CASSIMRHGGNEQFF	TGTGCCAGCAGCATTATGCGCCACGGGGGCAATGAGCAGTTCTTC
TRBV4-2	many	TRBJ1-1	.	CASSQMASGTEAFF	TGTGCCAGCAGCCAAATGGCCTCGGGCACTGAAGCTTTCTTT
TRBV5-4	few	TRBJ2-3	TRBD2	CASGPGLGFTDTQYF	TGTGCCAGCGGCCCGGGACTAGGGTTCACAGATACGCAGTATTTT
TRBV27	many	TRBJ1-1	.	CASRFKTGMDTEAFF	TGTGCCAGCAGATTTAAAACAGGGATGGACACTGAAGCTTTCTTT
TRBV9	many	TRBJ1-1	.	CASSVSGMNTEAFF	TGTGCCAGCAGCGTAAGCGGGATGAACACTGAAGCTTTCTTT
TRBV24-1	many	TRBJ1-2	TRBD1	CATGTGYGYTF	TGTGCCACCGGGACAGGATATGGCTACACCTTC
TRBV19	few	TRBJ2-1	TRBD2	CASSTGLAGGPVNEQFF	TGTGCCAGTAGTACGGGACTAGCGGGAGGGCCTGTCAATGAGCAGTTCTTC
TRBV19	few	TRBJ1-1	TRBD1	CASQLDRAAEAFF	TGTGCCAGCCAGCTGGACAGGGCCGCTGAAGCTTTCTTT
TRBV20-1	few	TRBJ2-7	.	CSARLAYEQYF	TGCAGTGCTCGCTTGGCCTACGAGCAGTACTTC
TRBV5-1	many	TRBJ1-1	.	CASSTTSGILTEAFF	TGCGCCAGCAGCACCACTTCAGGGATTCTAACTGAAGCTTTCTTT
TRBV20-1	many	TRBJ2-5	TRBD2	CSARDVGGRGETQYF	TGCAGTGCTAGAGATGTCGGCGGGAGAGGAGAGACCCAGTACTTC
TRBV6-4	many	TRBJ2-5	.	CASSELEGGTQYF	TGTGCCAGCAGTGAACTCGAGGGGGGGACCCAGTACTTC
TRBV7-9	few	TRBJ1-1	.	CASSPTLGSGTEAFF	TGTGCCAGCAGCCCCACCCTAGGGAGCGGCACTGAAGCTTTCTTT
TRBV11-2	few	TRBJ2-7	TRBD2	CASSLLAGGTYEQYF	TGTGCCAGCAGCCTCCTAGCGGGAGGGACCTACGAGCAGTACTTC
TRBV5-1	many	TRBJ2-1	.	CASSPLGGASYNEQFF	TGCGCCAGCAGCCCCCTGGGCGGGGCCTCCTACAATGAGCAGTTCTTC
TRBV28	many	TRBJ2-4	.	CASSTIPGNAGTKNIQYF	TGTGCCAGCAGTACGATCCCCGGGAATGCGGGTACCAAAAACATTCAGTACTTC
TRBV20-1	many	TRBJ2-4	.	CSARESGNQYF	TGCAGTGCTAGAGAAAGTGGAAATCAGTACTTC
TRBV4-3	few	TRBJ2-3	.	CASSQDWGERSTDTQYF	TGCGCCAGCAGCCAAGACTGGGGGGAGCGGTCCACAGATACGCAGTATTTT
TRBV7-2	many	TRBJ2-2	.	CASSWPTPGELFF	TGTGCCAGCAGCTGGCCTACCCCCGGGGAGCTGTTTTTT
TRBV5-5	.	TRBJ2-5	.	CASSLGGLGTQYF	TGTGCCAGCAGCTTAGGAGGACTCGGGACCCAGTACTTC
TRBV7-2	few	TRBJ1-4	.	CTSSFRGQTTNEKLFF	TGTACCAGCAGCTTCCGGGGGCAGACAACTAATGAAAAACTGTTTTTT
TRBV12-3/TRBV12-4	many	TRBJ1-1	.	CASSFAQTVTEAFF	TGTGCCAGCAGTTTTGCACAGACGGTCACTGAAGCTTTCTTT
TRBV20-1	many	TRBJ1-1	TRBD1	CSASSYRGWGGTEAFF	TGCAGTGCTTCCTCATACAGGGGCTGGGGGGGCACTGAAGCTTTCTTT
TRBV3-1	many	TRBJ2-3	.	CASSQESRGFGTDTQYF	TGTGCCAGCAGCCAAGAGTCCCGCGGCTTCGGCACAGATACGCAGTATTTT
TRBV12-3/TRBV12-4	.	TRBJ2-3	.	CASTLGTDTQYF	TGTGCCAGCACCCTCGGCACAGATACGCAGTATTTT
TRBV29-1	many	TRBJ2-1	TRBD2	CSVSSRTSGVYNEQFF	TGCAGCGTTTCATCCCGGACTAGCGGAGTTTACAATGAGCAGTTCTTC
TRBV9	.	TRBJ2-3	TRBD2	CASSPSGTSGRDTDTQYF	TGTGCCAGCAGCCCTTCAGGGACTAGCGGGAGGGACACAGATACGCAGTATTTT
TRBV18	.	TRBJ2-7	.	CASSPRLGKGEQYF	TGTGCCAGCTCACCAAGGTTGGGTAAGGGCGAGCAGTACTTC
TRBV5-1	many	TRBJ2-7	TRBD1	CASSPRQGSRDEQYF	TGCGCCAGCAGCCCCAGACAGGGGTCCAGGGACGAGCAGTACTTC
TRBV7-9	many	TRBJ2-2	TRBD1	CASSLPLRGRDAGELFF	TGTGCCAGCAGCTTACCCCTCAGGGGGCGGGACGCCGGGGAGCTGTTTTTT
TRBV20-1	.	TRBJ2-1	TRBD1	CSAIRGWWDYNEQFF	TGCAGTGCTATCAGGGGGTGGTGGGATTACAATGAGCAGTTCTTC
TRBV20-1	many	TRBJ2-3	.	CSARDGGQDTQYF	TGCAGTGCTAGAGATGGCGGGCAAGATACGCAGTATTTT